The 30 T cell receptor beta chains below all came from one sample that was sequenced in a study of cytomegalovirus exposure and HLA in healthy donors. 60 Vbeta and 13 Jbeta primers were used in PCR. Method: immunoSEQ multiplex PCR; TCRdb's copy keeps in-frame clones and lacks some. The sample shows about 43,000 clones, 51% of them seen only once. Sequencing was performed on PBMCs. The origin of the receptors is a man aged 55 to 70 in good health and CMV-seronegative.

The rearrangement links TRBV7-2 to TRBJ2-7; D might be TRBD1 (6 bases). The CDR3 covers 14 residues. Germline V gene sequence: CDR1 SGHTA, CDR2 FQGNSA. V shed 5 bases and J shed 6 bases, with 17 bases lying between them. Here the CDR3 reads CASSRVPGQSEQYF. CDR3 DNA: TGTGCCAGCAGCCGTGTCCCGGGACAAAGCGAGCAGTACTTC.

V usage is TRBV6-1 and J usage is TRBJ1-1; no definite D call. V shed 3 bases and J shed 3 bases, with 8 bases lying between them. This CDR3 has 13 amino acids. Germline V gene data show CDR1 as MNHNS and CDR2 as SASEGT. CDR3 bases: TGTGCCAGCAGTGAGTGGCGGGACACTGAAGCTTTCTTT. It is translated as CASSEWRDTEAFF.

This chain links TRBV29-1 with TRBJ1-2; TRBD1 is a possible D gene (6 bases). V lost 1 base and J lost 8, with 11 bases in between. This CDR3 region has 12 residues. The V gene's germline CDR1 is SQVTM and CDR2 ANQGSEA. In nucleotides, the CDR3 is TGCAGCGTTGAAGCCACAGGGTACGGCTACACCTTC. Residues: CSVEATGYGYTF.

This clone showed up just a few times. The genes are TRBV7-8 and TRBJ1-1; TRBD1 agrees at 8 bases. This CDR3 has 18 amino acids. The V gene end was trimmed by 3 bases and the J gene end by 4 bases; junction bases not matched to a gene: 16. Germline CDR1 reads SGHVS; CDR2 reads FQNEAQ. DNA of the CDR3: TGTGCCAGCAGCTTGGGGCTGTTGGCCCAGGGGGCGAGCACTGAAGCTTTCTTT. Residues: CASSLGLLAQGASTEAFF.

This chain uses TRBV28 with TRBJ2-7; D is perhaps TRBD1 (6 bases). Deletions cut 1 base from V and 9 bases from J, with 13 bases between. The CDR3 consists of 13 residues. Germline loops: CDR1 MDHEN, CDR2 SYDVKM. The CDR3 sequence: CASSLSHVGGQYF. In nucleotides, the CDR3 is TGTGCCAGCAGTTTATCCCACGTAGGGGGGCAGTACTTC.

This clone was recorded a few times. J is TRBJ1-1 and V is TRBV25-1; D is ambiguous. The CDR3 has 11 amino acids. The germline gives CDR1 MGHDK, CDR2 SYGVNS. Trimming stripped 6 bases from V and 3 bases from J, with 5 bases between. The CDR3 region has the DNA TGTGCCAGCAGCGCGTACACTGAAGCTTTCTTT. Protein product: CASSAYTEAFF. Combining the CDR3 with reference TRBV25-1 and TRBJ1-1 gives the whole variable domain EADIYQTPRYLVIGTGKKITLECSQTMGHDKMYWYQQDPGMELHLIHYSYGVNSTEKGDLSSESTVSRIRTEHFPLTLESARPSHTSQYLCASSAYTEAFFGQGTRLTVV.

V is TRBV5-4 and J is TRBJ2-7; 9 nucleotides line up with TRBD2. Germline V gives CDR1 SGHNT, CDR2 YYREEE (reference sequence). The trim removed 3 bases at V and 5 bases at J, leaving 15 bases unmatched. The CDR3 covers 17 residues. The CDR3 is CASSSPRREGPDNEQYF. Written as DNA, the CDR3 is TGTGCCAGCAGCTCCCCTAGGCGGGAGGGTCCAGATAACGAGCAGTACTTC.

This clone was counted between two and nine times. The V gene is TRBV7-9, the J gene TRBJ1-4; D remains unclear. The V gene lost 5 bases and the J gene lost 11 bases, with 9 bases spanning the gap. The CDR3 sequence is 11 residues long. Germline CDR1 reads SEHNR; CDR2 reads FQNEAQ (reference sequence). CDR3: CASSPDWKLFF. DNA for the CDR3: TGTGCCAGCAGCCCCGACTGGAAACTGTTTTTT.

Here the CDR3 reads CASSTGLANTGELFF. Written as DNA, the CDR3 is TGTGCCAGCAGTACAGGGCTGGCGAACACCGGGGAGCTGTTTTTT. This chain links TRBV11-2 with TRBJ2-2; tentatively, D is TRBD1 (6 bases). Germline V CDR1 and CDR2: SGHAT, FQNNGV. CDR3 length: 15 residues. Trimming took 6 bases from V and 0 from J, leaving 11 bases between them.

CDR3 region: CASREGGVLAGELFF. The CDR3 region has the DNA TGCGCCAGCAGGGAAGGGGGCGTCTTAGCCGGGGAGCTGTTTTTT. V is TRBV4-1 and J is TRBJ2-2; TRBD1 aligns across 7 bases. V lost 6 bases and J lost 6; bases outside the gene matches: 10. Germline V lookup: CDR1 MGHRA, CDR2 YSYEKL. This CDR3 has 15 residues.

The chain joins TRBV5-6 to TRBJ2-1; TRBD2 agrees at 11 bases. CDR3 length: 15 residues. V was clipped by 4 bases and J by 2 bases; unmatched bases: 2. CDR1 is SGHDT, CDR2 YYEEEE, per germline. As DNA, the CDR3 is TGTGCCAGCAGCCTGACTAGCGGGGCCTACAATGAGCAGTTCTTC. Its protein is CASSLTSGAYNEQFF.

The chain couples TRBV5-1 to TRBJ1-5; D is uncertain. The germline gives CDR1 SGHRS, CDR2 YFSETQ. The germline V and J ends were trimmed by 3 bases and 8 bases, with 12 bases remaining between them. The CDR3 covers 13 residues. The DNA of the CDR3 is TGCGCCAGCAGCTCGGACGGGGAAAAGCCCCAGCATTTT. Encoded protein: CASSSDGEKPQHF.

The V and J genes are TRBV7-2 and TRBJ2-7; weak D call: TRBD2 (6 bases). Trimming took off 6 bases at V and 0 bases at J, with 15 bases between the two ends. Germline values: CDR1 SGHTA, CDR2 FQGNSA. The CDR3 runs to 15 residues. In DNA form, the CDR3 reads TGTGCCAGCAGGACGAGGACGGGGGTCTCCTACGAGCAGTACTTC. This codes for CASRTRTGVSYEQYF.

As DNA, the CDR3 is TGTGCCAGCAGCTTGGCCGGAGGGGCGCAGTACTTC. Its translation: CASSLAGGAQYF. The chain uses TRBV5-4 and TRBJ2-7; tentative D call: TRBD2 (6 bases). Germline V gene data show CDR1 as SGHNT and CDR2 as YYREEE (reference sequence). The V and J ends lost 0 bases and 9 bases respectively, with 10 bases between them. CDR3 length equals 12 residues.

This clone has a handful of counts. This chain uses TRBV30 with TRBJ1-5, with D perhaps TRBD1 (5 bases). V lost 0 bases and J 0 bases, leaving 15 bases between the germline ends. CDR3 length equals 17 residues. CDR1 is GTSNPN and CDR2 is SVGIG in the germline V gene (reference sequence). The CDR3 DNA follows: TGTGCCTGGAGTGTACGGCAGGGTATGATTAGCAATCAGCCCCAGCATTTT. This codes for CAWSVRQGMISNQPQHF.

This chain uses TRBV7-2 with TRBJ2-7; 8 bases agree with TRBD1. This CDR3 is 15 amino acids long. Germline V gene sequence: CDR1 SGHTA, CDR2 FQGNSA. V shed 5 bases and J 3 bases; nucleotides not matched to a gene: 9. DNA of the CDR3: TGTGCCAGCAGCCCGGACAGGGAGCGGGTCTACGAGCAGTACTTC. It yields the protein CASSPDRERVYEQYF.

This clone has a handful of counts. The rearrangement joins TRBV7-6 to TRBJ1-1, with D unresolved. The CDR3 spans 13 residues. The V gene lost 11 bases and the J gene lost 1 base, with 14 bases spanning the gap. Germline CDR1 is SGHVS and CDR2 is FNYEAQ. The chain's CDR3 is CASAGYKNTEAFF. The CDR3 DNA follows: TGTGCCTCCGCGGGATATAAGAACACTGAAGCTTTCTTT.

This clone came up a few times. The chain carries TRBV18 and TRBJ2-7; D might be TRBD2 (5 bases). The germline V gene has CDR1 KGHSH and CDR2 LQKENI. The CDR3 extends over 18 amino acids. Deletions cut 2 bases from V and 0 bases from J, with 20 bases between. The CDR3 here is CASSPLYKRRRSSYEQYF. CDR3 sequence (DNA): TGTGCCAGCTCACCATTGTATAAGCGGCGAAGGAGCTCCTACGAGCAGTACTTC.

The chain combines TRBV28 with TRBJ1-3, with 7 bases matching TRBD1. The CDR3 extends over 15 amino acids. Germline CDR1 MDHEN, CDR2 SYDVKM. Unmatched junction bases numbered 9, after V lost 10 bases and J lost 0 bases. DNA of the CDR3: TGTGCCACTTCCTGGACAGGCTTCTCTGGAAACACCATATATTTT. Translating it yields CATSWTGFSGNTIYF.

The V and J genes are TRBV5-1 and TRBJ2-7; D call uncertain. CDR1 SGHRS and CDR2 YFSETQ come from the germline V gene. With 0 bases removed from V and 6 bases from J, the gap between germline ends came to 10 bases. The CDR3 is made up of 13 amino acids. The DNA for the CDR3 is TGCGCCAGCAGCTTGGCTGGCCCCAGCGAGCAGTACTTC. Its protein product is CASSLAGPSEQYF.

The chain combines TRBV7-9 with TRBJ2-7; the D gene is possibly TRBD2 (6 bases). CDR3 length: 12 residues. CDR1 is SEHNR, CDR2 FQNEAQ, per germline (reference sequence). V lost 8 bases to trimming and J lost 4 bases, with 12 bases between them. CDR3 sequence: CASGDGGYEQYF. The CDR3 nucleotides are TGTGCCAGCGGGGACGGGGGATACGAGCAGTACTTC.

This clone is a singleton in its sample. This chain links TRBV10-3 with TRBJ2-1; 14 bases are shared with TRBD2. There are 16 residues in the CDR3. CDR1 ENHRY and CDR2 SYGVKD come from the germline V gene. J was trimmed by 0 bases and V by 6 bases; bases with no gene match: 1. The DNA for the CDR3 is TGTGCCATCAGAGGGACTAGCGGGAGCTCCTACAATGAGCAGTTCTTC. Its translation is CAIRGTSGSSYNEQFF.

The chain couples TRBV9 to TRBJ1-1; weak D call: TRBD1 (5 bases). This CDR3 comprises 14 residues. Germline CDR1 is SGDLS and CDR2 is YYNGEE. Trimming removed 3 bases at V and 4 bases at J, with 13 bases between. CDR3 in amino acids: CASSAGGAITEAFF. The CDR3 bases are TGTGCCAGCAGCGCGGGCGGGGCAATCACTGAAGCTTTCTTT.

The chain recombines TRBV28 with TRBJ1-2, with D hard to call. This CDR3 has 15 amino acids. CDR1 is MDHEN, CDR2 SYDVKM, per germline. Deletions cut 4 bases from V and 8 bases from J, with 20 bases between. The CDR3 DNA is TGTGCCAGCAGTTCGAGGGCGACCCCCTTTTCAGGCTACACCTTC. Its protein product is CASSSRATPFSGYTF.

The genes are TRBV7-2 and TRBJ1-2, with D perhaps TRBD1 (5 bases). Germline V CDR1 and CDR2: SGHTA, FQGNSA. Trimming removed 7 bases at V and 3 bases at J, with 12 bases between. This CDR3 contains 13 residues. The CDR3, as DNA: TGTGCCAGCAACCCTGACAGCCACTATGGCTACACCTTC. Translating gives CASNPDSHYGYTF.

This clone was seen a few times. The chain combines TRBV7-9 with TRBJ2-7; possibly TRBD2 for D (6 bases). CDR1 and CDR2 from the germline V gene are SEHNR and FQNEAQ (reference sequence). There are 15 residues in the CDR3. V lost 8 bases, J lost 2 bases, and 19 bases lay in between. Here the CDR3 DNA reads TGTGCCAGCGGCGCCCGGGACTCGAAGACCTACGAGCAGTACTTC. This sequence encodes CASGARDSKTYEQYF.

The chain is built from TRBV10-1 and TRBJ1-5; TRBD1 aligns across 8 bases. The CDR3 extends over 14 amino acids. Germline CDR1 is WNHNN and CDR2 is SYGVQD (reference sequence). The CDR3 nucleotides read TGCGCAACTGGACAGGGCAATAGCAATCAGCCCCAGCATTTT. Residues: CATGQGNSNQPQHF.

The table lists this clone with a few counts. The CDR3 reads CASGGSNYGYTF. The DNA of the CDR3 is TGTGCCTCCGGGGGATCTAACTATGGCTACACCTTC. The chain carries TRBV30 and TRBJ1-2, with D possibly TRBD1 on 5 matching bases. The CDR3 loop spans 12 amino acids. Germline V gene lookup returns CDR1 GTSNPN and CDR2 SVGIG (reference sequence). With 7 bases removed from V and 0 bases from J, the gap between germline ends came to 9 bases.

This chain joins TRBV9 and TRBJ2-5; D is perhaps TRBD2 (5 bases). V lost 2 bases, J lost 4 bases, and 9 bases lay in between. From germline, CDR1 is SGDLS and CDR2 YYNGEE. The CDR3 has 13 residues. The CDR3 loop reads CASSVSGRETQYF. The CDR3 nucleotides read TGTGCCAGCAGCGTTTCGGGGAGAGAGACCCAGTACTTC.

The chain links TRBV7-2 to TRBJ2-7; D unclear. CDR1 is SGHTA and CDR2 is FQGNSA in the germline V gene. V was clipped by 1 base and J by 0 bases, with 10 bases between them. This CDR3 comprises 15 residues. CDR3 loop: CASSLDRRSSYEQYF. In nucleotides, the CDR3 is TGTGCCAGCAGCTTAGATCGAAGGAGCTCCTACGAGCAGTACTTC.